A selection of T cell receptor beta chains follows, all from one sample in a study of cytomegalovirus exposure and HLA in healthy donors. Profiling relied on immunoSEQ multiplex PCR, and the TCRdb table lists in-frame clones only, not all of them. Among roughly 200,000 clones listed, approximately 86% were seen once. Sample: PBMCs. Receptor source: a woman aged 25 to 45 in good health and CMV-seronegative. The CDR3 runs from the conserved cysteine through the conserved F or W. A D gene is named only where the DNA matches it firmly. The listing skips clone size in some rows; elsewhere it reads once, few, many or a size class.

d_gene	len	v_gene	abundance	j_gene	CDR3nt	CDR3aa
TRBD1	13	TRBV28	-	TRBJ1-6	TGTGCCAGCAGACCGGGACAGTTCTGGCCCCTCCACTTT	CASRPGQFWPLHF
-	14	TRBV25-1	-	TRBJ1-2	TGTGCCAGCAGACAGCCAGGGGCCGACTATGGCTACACCTTC	CASRQPGADYGYTF
-	15	TRBV19	-	TRBJ2-1	TGTGCCAGTAGTATATATCGGGACTCCAACAATGAGCAGTTCTTC	CASSIYRDSNNEQFF
-	12	TRBV4-1	-	TRBJ1-4	TGCGCCAGCAGGGGGGGAGGTGAAAAACTGTTTTTT	CASRGGGEKLFF
TRBD2	16	TRBV15	-	TRBJ2-1	TGTGCCACCAGCAGGCCCCGGACTAGCGGGAGCAATGAGCAGTTCTTC	CATSRPRTSGSNEQFF
-	14	TRBV9	-	TRBJ2-2	TGTGCCAGCAGCGTAGCACAGAACACCGGGGAGCTGTTTTTT	CASSVAQNTGELFF
TRBD2	16	TRBV7-7	-	TRBJ2-1	TGTGCTAGCAGCTTAGGTGGGAGGGCCGGGCATGGTGAGCAGTTCTTC	CASSLGGRAGHGEQFF
TRBD1	13	TRBV6-5	-	TRBJ1-4	TGTGCCAGCAGTTCAGGGGGGAATGAAAAACTGTTTTTT	CASSSGGNEKLFF
-	12	TRBV27	-	TRBJ2-3	TGTGCCAGCAGTTCCACGGGAGATACGCAGTATTTT	CASSSTGDTQYF
TRBD1	18	TRBV7-9	-	TRBJ1-1	TGTGCCAGCAGCTTAAGTAAGAGGACAGGGGGTTTGAACACTGAAGCTTTCTTT	CASSLSKRTGGLNTEAFF
TRBD2	16	TRBV11-2	-	TRBJ2-7	TGTGCCAGCAGCTTTAGCGTAGCGGGCCTTGGATACGAGCAGTACTTC	CASSFSVAGLGYEQYF
TRBD2	13	TRBV7-9	-	TRBJ2-7	TGTGCCAGCAGCAAGACTAGCTACTACGAGCAGTACTTC	CASSKTSYYEQYF
-	12	TRBV6-5	-	TRBJ1-4	TGTGCCAGCAGTTACGAGGGCGAAAAACTGTTTTTT	CASSYEGEKLFF
TRBD1	14	TRBV6-1	-	TRBJ1-1	TGTGCCAGCAGCCGGGACAGAAGCTTTCTTGGGGCTTTCTTT	CASSRDRSFLGAFF
-	13	TRBV28	-	TRBJ2-7	TGTGCCAGCAGTTTCCATAATCAGGGGATGGAGTACTTC	CASSFHNQGMEYF
TRBD2	17	TRBV5-1	-	TRBJ2-2	TGCGCCAGCAGCCTAGGACTAGCGGGAGAGGTCACCGGGGAGCTGTTTTTT	CASSLGLAGEVTGELFF
-	15	TRBV7-9	-	TRBJ1-2	TGTGCCAGCAGCCTCGATTCATCAGGGGTTAATGGCTACACCTTC	CASSLDSSGVNGYTF
TRBD1	17	TRBV19	-	TRBJ1-3	TGTGCCAGTAGTACCTCCCGACAGGGGGCATCTGGAAACACCATATATTTT	CASSTSRQGASGNTIYF
-	13	TRBV5-1	-	TRBJ2-5	TGCGCCAGCAGCGAGGGGGGGCGTGAGACCCAGTACTTC	CASSEGGRETQYF
-	13	TRBV18	few	TRBJ2-2	TGTGCCAGCTCACCGGAGTTCACCGGGGAGCTGTTTTTT	CASSPEFTGELFF
-	14	TRBV5-1	-	TRBJ1-5	TGCGCCAGCAGCTTGGTCCCAGGGTCGGAGCCCCAGCATTTT	CASSLVPGSEPQHF
TRBD1	14	TRBV4-1	-	TRBJ1-5	TGCGCCAGCAGCCAAGGACAGGGCGGGCAGCCCCAGCATTTT	CASSQGQGGQPQHF
-	16	TRBV28	-	TRBJ1-6	TGTGCCAGCAGTCCACGACAGATATTCGGAAGTTCACCCCTCCACTTT	CASSPRQIFGSSPLHF
-	15	TRBV4-1	-	TRBJ2-5	TGCGCCAGCAGCCAAGTCCGAGGGGGAAGCGCGACCCAGTACTTC	CASSQVRGGSATQYF
-	14	TRBV28	-	TRBJ1-1	TGTGCCAGTCTCTCCGGGGGTCAGGTCTCTGAAGCTTTCTTT	CASLSGGQVSEAFF
TRBD1	14	TRBV6-1	-	TRBJ1-4	TGTGCCAGCAGTGGACAGGGGAGGTTTGAAAAACTGTTTTTT	CASSGQGRFEKLFF
-	11	TRBV2	-	TRBJ2-1	TGTGCCAGCAGCCCTCTAGAAAAGCAGTTCTTC	CASSPLEKQFF
TRBD1	15	TRBV6-5	few	TRBJ1-6	TGTGCCAGCAGTTACAGGACAGGGGATAATTCACCCCTCCACTTT	CASSYRTGDNSPLHF
-	12	TRBV10-3	-	TRBJ2-2	TGTGCCATCATGGGGGGATCCGGGGAGCTGTTTTTT	CAIMGGSGELFF
TRBD1	17	TRBV28	-	TRBJ2-3	TGTGCCAGCAGTTTAACCTACGGACAGGGAGCCACAGATACGCAGTATTTT	CASSLTYGQGATDTQYF
-	17	TRBV5-8	-	TRBJ2-7	TGTGCCAGCAGCCTGCACCGACCGGGACAAAGATCCTACGAGCAGTACTTC	CASSLHRPGQRSYEQYF